Each of the 7 T cell receptor beta chains below was sequenced from the same sample in a study of T cells in Graves' hyperthyroidism and ophthalmopathy (dated by TCRdb to between 2019 and 2020). The library was produced with multiplex PCR. Instrument used: Illumina HiSeq 2000. TCR beta CDR3 regions were amplified from RNA transcripts. The TCR CDR3 was subjected to a first round of RT-PCR using the HTBI primer set and the Qiagen OneStep RT-PCR kit. The public reads were reanalyzed by TCRdb: fastp trimming at Q25, MiXCR alignment, in-frame beta chains only. Each entry is one CDR3 protein sequence, shown with its most common DNA and genes. The sample contains about 740,000 distinct CDR3 sequences, 14% of them found a single time. Of the sample, more than 8.5% falls within the top ten clones. The specimen was blood. The origin of the receptors is a woman aged 18-30 years with Graves' hyperthyroidism.

This clonotype was seen at least ten times. This rearrangement joins TRBV11-2 to TRBJ2-1; the D gene is possibly TRBD1 (5 bases). Per the germline V gene, CDR1 is SGHAT and CDR2 is FQNNGV. The CDR3 is 14 residues long. Deletions cut 4 bases from V and 7 bases from J, with 14 bases between. The CDR3 bases are TGTGCCAGCAGCTACAGCCAGGGAACTAATGAGCAGTTCTTC. This codes for CASSYSQGTNEQFF.

The rearrangement joins TRBV12-3 or TRBV12-4 to TRBJ2-5; D unresolved. The CDR3 is 14 residues long. V was trimmed by 3 bases and J by 5 bases, leaving 13 bases between them. Written as DNA, the CDR3 is TGTGCCAGCAGTTTGACGAGTTTTAGGGAGACCCAGTACTTC. It yields the protein CASSLTSFRETQYF.

This chain joins TRBV11-2 and TRBJ2-1; D is unclear. This CDR3 is 14 amino acids long. Trimming removed 4 bases from V and 5 bases from J, with 12 bases in between. CDR1 is SGHAT and CDR2 is FQNNGV in the germline V gene. CDR3 nucleotide sequence: TGTGCCAGCAGCTCTCTCCGGGCCCACAATGAGCAGTTCTTC. Protein product: CASSSLRAHNEQFF. The full variable domain, completed using reference TRBV11-2 and TRBJ2-1, is EAGVAQSPRYKIIEKRQSVAFWCNPISGHATLYWYQQILGQGPKLLIQFQNNGVVDDSQLPKDRFSAERLKGVDSTLKIQPAKLEDSAVYLCASSSLRAHNEQFFGPGTRLTVL.

This clonotype showed up just a few times. J is TRBJ1-2 and V is TRBV7-9; 8 bases map to TRBD1. Germline loops: CDR1 SEHNR, CDR2 FQNEAQ (reference sequence). V was clipped by 2 bases and J by 7 bases; unmatched bases: 9. The CDR3 is 15 amino acids. CDR3 sequence reads: CASSLTGGDKRGYTF. CDR3 coding DNA: TGTGCCAGCAGCTTAACAGGGGGAGATAAACGTGGCTACACCTTC. Looking up the rest from reference TRBV7-9 and TRBJ1-2 gives the full variable domain: DTGVSQNPRHKITKRGQNVTFRCDPISEHNRLYWYRQTLGQGPEFLTYFQNEAQLEKSRLLSDRFSAERPKGSFSTLEIQRTEQGDSAMYLCASSLTGGDKRGYTFGSGTRLTVV.

This clonotype was seen repeatedly, ten times or more. The gene calls are TRBV7-2 and TRBJ2-1; 9 bases are shared with TRBD2. Germline trimming cut 1 base from V and 6 bases from J; bases unmatched to any gene: 7. CDR1 and CDR2 from the germline V gene are SGHTA and FQGNSA. The CDR3 consists of 16 residues. The CDR3 DNA is TGTGCCAGCAGCTTAGTGGCTAGCGGGATTCCCAATGAGCAGTTCTTC. This sequence encodes CASSLVASGIPNEQFF.

In this sample, this clonotype turned up many times. The rearrangement links TRBV11-2 to TRBJ2-3; D not resolved. Trimming stripped 5 bases from V and 0 bases from J, with 18 bases between. CDR3 length equals 17 residues. Per germline, CDR1 SGHAT and CDR2 FQNNGV. The CDR3 is CASSGLPGPTSTDTQYF. Here the CDR3 DNA reads TGTGCCAGCAGCGGTTTGCCAGGACCTACTAGCACAGATACGCAGTATTTT.

This chain connects TRBV2 to TRBJ2-3; 10 bases align to TRBD2. The germline V gene has CDR1 SNHLY and CDR2 FYNNEI. Trimming cost V 3 bases and J 2 bases; bases outside gene matches: 14. This CDR3 is built from 19 residues. This CDR3 reads CASSELVAGGSTFTDTQYF. The CDR3, as DNA: TGTGCCAGCAGTGAGTTGGTAGCGGGAGGCTCGACGTTCACAGATACGCAGTATTTT.